These T cell receptor beta chains were read from a single sample in a study of neurological immune-mediated disorders. Via MiXCR, TCRdb re-called the 5' RACE reads, giving one row per CDR3 protein. The data contain some 76,000 distinct CDR3 sequences, 2.5% to 4% of them seen just once; the ten biggest clones take up approximately 4.7%. The sequenced sample was PBMCs. The source of these receptors is a woman aged 50 to 65 with multiple sclerosis. CDR3s leave out the opening cysteine and the closing phenylalanine or tryptophan. The listing skips clone size in some rows; elsewhere it reads once, few, many or a size class.

v_call	j_call	clone_size	cdr3_aa
TRBV19	TRBJ1-2	many	ASSRDRERSYT
TRBV2	TRBJ1-1	many	ASSVGTGIWSTEAF
TRBV7-2	TRBJ2-3	many	ASSFRVAGVADTQY
TRBV4-1	TRBJ1-3	many	ASSPPRAGASGNTIY
TRBV7-9	TRBJ1-2	few	ASSFGGGFLYGYT
TRBV5-1	TRBJ1-2	many	ASSLSGDYGYT
TRBV20-1	TRBJ2-3	many	SARADGLAPTQY
TRBV3-1	TRBJ2-5	many	ASSRISGVGGETQY
TRBV7-2	TRBJ2-3	many	ASSLATLDTQY
TRBV12-3/TRBV12-4	TRBJ2-2	many	ASSLKGAGELF
TRBV12-3/TRBV12-4	TRBJ2-5	many	ASGGGARETQY
TRBV4-3	TRBJ1-6	few	ASSQSNGGSTLN
TRBV7-2	TRBJ2-3	many	ASTSEGPTDTQY
TRBV4-3	TRBJ2-3	many	ASSQVASPTDTQY
TRBV12-3/TRBV12-4	TRBJ1-5	many	ASRKTGEGNQPQH
TRBV7-2	TRBJ2-3	many	ASSYRSRPTTDTQY
TRBV7-8	TRBJ2-3	many	ASSLVGSTSTDTQY
TRBV6-5	TRBJ1-2	many	ASSYSIPPAGMDGYT
TRBV9	TRBJ2-1	many	ASSPPGGISYNEQF
TRBV11-2	TRBJ2-3	many	ASSFRRSSSTDTQY
TRBV20-1	TRBJ2-3	many	SMTAAGVLDTQY
TRBV20-1	TRBJ2-5	many	SAIQSENQETQY
TRBV5-1	TRBJ2-3	many	ASSWERGTDTQY
TRBV29-1	TRBJ2-6	many	SVDDSETGQGVAGANVLT
TRBV5-1	TRBJ2-3	many	ASSPGVTGRGDTQY
TRBV20-1	TRBJ2-7	-	SGGGVTYEQY
TRBV20-1	TRBJ2-2	many	SAGGYPGELF
TRBV7-2	TRBJ2-4	many	ASSLSRAAATQY
TRBV20-1	TRBJ2-3	many	SASGSDPDTQY
TRBV9	TRBJ1-1	-	ASNVAQTGEAF
TRBV7-2	TRBJ1-2	many	ASSLRRQDPYGYT
TRBV28	TRBJ2-2	many	ASSGYLAGELF
TRBV3-1	TRBJ1-1	many	ASKLAVGLNTEAF
TRBV7-2	TRBJ2-1	many	ASSVTVGGRNNEQF
TRBV5-1	TRBJ1-2	many	ATRQGTNNNYGYT
TRBV5-6	TRBJ2-5	many	ASRLGTEETQY
TRBV28	TRBJ2-7	many	ASTPPHVRTYEQY
TRBV11-3	TRBJ2-5	-	ASSLTTGETQY